Each of the 10 T cell receptor beta chains below was sequenced from the same sample in a study of glioma-infiltrating T cells listed by TCRdb under 2016. Sequencing was carried out with an Illumina MiSeq. The iRepertoire nested amplicon-rescue multiplex PCR (arm-PCR) platform was used to amplify TCR alpha and beta CDR3 regions from RNA. TCRdb took the public reads, trimmed them with fastp at Q25, ran MiXCR for clone calling and kept in-frame beta chains. Each CDR3 protein gets just one entry, which takes the most common genes and DNA from the rows behind it. The sample profile shows about 110,000 distinct CDR3 sequences; around a quarter of them were found once. The top ten clones comprise just under 35% of the sample. Source material: glioma tissue, nonneoplastic brain tissue, or PBMCs (not recorded which). The receptor source for this set is a human donor with low-grade glioma or glioblastoma, undergoing nonglioma brain surgery, or in good health (not recorded which).

This clonotype has a count of ten or more. The V and J genes are TRBV29-1 and TRBJ1-1, with TRBD1 matching 9 bases. The J segment lost 5 bases and the V segment lost 8 bases, leaving 6 bases of the junction unmatched. Germline V gene sequence: CDR1 SQVTM, CDR2 ANQGSEA. The CDR3 loop spans 12 amino acids. CDR3 coding DNA: TGCAGCACGGACAGGGGAGTGACTGAAGCTTTCTTT. It codes for CSTDRGVTEAFF.

The table lists this clonotype with many counts. The gene calls are TRBV24-1 and TRBJ2-5; perhaps TRBD1 as D (6 bases). V was shortened by 3 bases and J by 1 base, with 11 bases between the two germline ends. The CDR3 spans 15 residues. The germline CDR1 and CDR2 sequences are KGHDR and SFDVKD. The CDR3 nucleotides are TGTGCCACCAGTGATACGACAGGTGTCCAAGAGACCCAGTACTTC. Translating gives CATSDTTGVQETQYF.

This clonotype was detected many times. As DNA, the CDR3 is TGCGCCAGCAGCCGGACACCATCCGAGAAGACCCAGTACTTC. It encodes CASSRTPSEKTQYF. This chain links TRBV5-1 with TRBJ2-5; tentatively, D is TRBD1 (5 bases). This CDR3 is 14 amino acids long. Between the trimmed V and J ends, which lost 4 bases and 6 bases, there was a span of 16 bases. CDR1 is SGHRS, CDR2 YFSETQ, per germline.

Worth noting for this clonotype: This clone may be a read error of a much larger clone one base away. The chain combines TRBV7-9 with TRBJ2-7, with 9 bases lining up with TRBD1. CDR3 length: 13 amino acids. Germline V gives CDR1 SEHNR, CDR2 FQNEAQ (reference sequence). Written as DNA, the CDR3 is TGTGTCAGCATGACAGGGGGAGCGTACGAGCAGTACTTC. This codes for CVSMTGGAYEQYF.

Concerning this clonotype: The CDR3 end shows no conserved phenylalanine or tryptophan, and so a read error is likely. The V gene is TRBV7-9, the J gene TRBJ1-1; D is uncertain. Germline V CDR1 and CDR2: SEHNR, FQNEAQ (reference sequence). The CDR3 runs to 11 residues. The CDR3 region is CANSSQTEAFL. The CDR3 DNA reads as TGTGCCAACAGCTCCCAGACTGAAGCTTTCCTT.

This clonotype appeared a few times. CDR3 nucleotides: TGCGCCAGCAGCTTGGTTACCGGGAACACTGAAGCTTTCTTT. It encodes CASSLVTGNTEAFF. The chain combines TRBV5-1 with TRBJ1-1; D ambiguous. The ends were cut back, 0 bases at V and 1 base at J, with 7 bases in the middle. The CDR3 length is 14 residues. Looked up from germline, CDR1 is SGHRS and CDR2 is YFSETQ.

This clonotype was seen repeatedly, ten times or more. This chain connects TRBV7-9 to TRBJ1-2; no firm D call. Germline CDR1 reads SEHNR; CDR2 reads FQNEAQ (reference sequence). The V gene lost 3 bases and the J gene lost 4 bases, with 12 bases spanning the gap. The CDR3 is 14 amino acids. CDR3 residues: CASSFPAGFYGYTF. CDR3 in DNA: TGTGCCAGCAGCTTTCCAGCCGGGTTCTATGGCTACACCTTC.

This clonotype was seen only a few times. This chain links TRBV19 with TRBJ1-1, with D possibly matching TRBD1 (5 bases). This CDR3 comprises 15 residues. V lost 4 bases and J 3 bases, leaving 15 bases between the germline ends. The germline gives CDR1 LNHDA, CDR2 SQIVND (reference sequence). In DNA form, the CDR3 reads TGTGCCAGTAGTACTCATTCGGGAGGGGACACTGAAGCTTTCTTT. This gives the protein CASSTHSGGDTEAFF.

J is TRBJ2-1 and V is TRBV2, with D perhaps TRBD2 (6 bases). The CDR3 is 15 residues long. Germline V gives CDR1 SNHLY, CDR2 FYNNEI. V lost 4 bases and J 0 bases, leaving 10 bases between the germline ends. CDR3 nucleotide sequence: TGTGCCAGCAGTGGTGGGACTGCCTCCTACAATGAGCAGTTCTTC. This encodes CASSGGTASYNEQFF.

This clonotype showed up many times. This rearrangement joins TRBV2 to TRBJ1-2; 7 bases are shared with TRBD1. With V trimmed by 5 bases and J by 7 bases, 7 bases remained unmatched. This CDR3 region has 13 residues. The V gene's germline CDR1 is SNHLY and CDR2 FYNNEI. The CDR3 nucleotides read TGTGCCAGCAGTCCAGACAGGGTGTTTGGCTACACCTTC. Translating gives CASSPDRVFGYTF.